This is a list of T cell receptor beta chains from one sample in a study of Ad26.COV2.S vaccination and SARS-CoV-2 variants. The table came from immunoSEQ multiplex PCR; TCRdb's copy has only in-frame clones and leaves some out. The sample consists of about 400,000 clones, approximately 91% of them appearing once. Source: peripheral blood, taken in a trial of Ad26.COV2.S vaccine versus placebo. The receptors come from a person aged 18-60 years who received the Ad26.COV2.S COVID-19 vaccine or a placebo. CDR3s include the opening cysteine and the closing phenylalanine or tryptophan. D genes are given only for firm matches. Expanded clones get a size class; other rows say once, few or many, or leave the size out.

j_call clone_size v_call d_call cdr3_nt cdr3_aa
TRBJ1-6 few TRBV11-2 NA TGTGCCAGCAGCCTACGGGGCACCGATAATTCACCCCTCCACTTT CASSLRGTDNSPLHF
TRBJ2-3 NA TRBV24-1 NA TGTGCCACCAGTGACCCACGGACCAGCACAGATACGCAGTATTTT CATSDPRTSTDTQYF
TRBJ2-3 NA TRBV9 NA TGTGCCAGCAGCAAAGAGGGTAAAAGGACGCAGTATTTT CASSKEGKRTQYF
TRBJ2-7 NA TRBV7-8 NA TGTGCCAGCAGCCACTCGGGCGGTTACGAGCAGTACTTC CASSHSGGYEQYF
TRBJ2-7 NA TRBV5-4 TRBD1 TGTGCCAGCAGCGGGGCCGTCGGGACAGCCCTCTACGAGCAGTACTTC CASSGAVGTALYEQYF
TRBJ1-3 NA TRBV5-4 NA TGTGCCAGCAGCCTGCCGACAGGCGGACTCTCTGGAAACACCATATATTTT CASSLPTGGLSGNTIYF
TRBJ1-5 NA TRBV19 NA TGTGCCAGTAGTACGACAGGATTCGGCAATCAGCCCCAGCATTTT CASSTTGFGNQPQHF
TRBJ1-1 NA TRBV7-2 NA TGTGCCAGCAGCTTATTGTGGGGGGGGAACACTGAAGCTTTCTTT CASSLLWGGNTEAFF
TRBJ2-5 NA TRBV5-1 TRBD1 TGCGCCAGCAGCATCGGACAGGCCCGGGGAGAGACCCAGTACTTC CASSIGQARGETQYF
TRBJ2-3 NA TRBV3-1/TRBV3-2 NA TGTGCCAGCAGCCAATCGTCTGACACAGATACGCAGTATTTT CASSQSSDTDTQYF
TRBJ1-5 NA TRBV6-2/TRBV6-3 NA TGTGCCAGCAGTTACGAGGGGCGGTTCGGGCCCCAGCATTTT CASSYEGRFGPQHF
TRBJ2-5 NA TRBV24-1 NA TGTGCCACCAGTGATGCCCGACAGGTCTGGTCAGAGACCCAGTACTTC CATSDARQVWSETQYF
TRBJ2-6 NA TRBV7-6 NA TGTGCCAGCAGCTTAGGGTCCGGTGGGGCCAACGTCCTGACTTTC CASSLGSGGANVLTF
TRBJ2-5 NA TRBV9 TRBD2 TGTGCCAGCAGCGTAGGACTTAGCGGGATCCGAGAGACCCAGTACTTC CASSVGLSGIRETQYF
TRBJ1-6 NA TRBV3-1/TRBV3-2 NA TGTGCCAGCAGCCACAGGGTTAGTAGGTCACCCCTCCACTTT CASSHRVSRSPLHF
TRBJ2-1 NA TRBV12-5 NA TGTGCTAGTGGTTTGCGAGGGGGGCTTTCCTACAATGAGCAGTTCTTC CASGLRGGLSYNEQFF
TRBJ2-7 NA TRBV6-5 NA TGTGCCAGCAGGTGGATCAGGTTCACCTCCTACGAGCAGTACTTC CASRWIRFTSYEQYF
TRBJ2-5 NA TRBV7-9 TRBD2 TGTGCCAGAGGGACCTCTAAGCGGGGGGGCCAAGAGACCCAGTACTTC CARGTSKRGGQETQYF
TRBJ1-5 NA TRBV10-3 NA TGTGCCATCAGTGCGACGGGCAATCAGCCCCAGCATTTT CAISATGNQPQHF
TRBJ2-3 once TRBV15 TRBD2 TGTGCCACCCGCCGGGGGGGAGAAGGGACAGATACGCAGTATTTT CATRRGGEGTDTQYF
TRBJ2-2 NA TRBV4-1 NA TGCGCCAGCAGCCAAGAGCCCGGGGTGGAGCTGTTTTTT CASSQEPGVELFF
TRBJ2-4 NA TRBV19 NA TGTGCCAGTACAACTCAGGGTGGAAACATTCAGTACTTC CASTTQGGNIQYF
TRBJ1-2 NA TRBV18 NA TGTGCCAGCTCACCTGTACTTCAGGGACGTGGCTACACCTTC CASSPVLQGRGYTF
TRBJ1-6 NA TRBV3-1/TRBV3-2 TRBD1 TGTGCCAGCAGCTTCAGGGGGGGACAGGGGGCTTCACCCCTCCACTTT CASSFRGGQGASPLHF
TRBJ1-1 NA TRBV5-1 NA TGCGCCAGCAGCAAGGAGTCAGGGTTGAACACTGAAGCTTTCTTT CASSKESGLNTEAFF
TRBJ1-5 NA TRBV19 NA TGTGCCACCTCAGGCGGATGGAATCAGCCCCAGCATTTT CATSGGWNQPQHF
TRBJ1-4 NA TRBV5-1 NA TGCGCCAGCAGCTCGCCCGGGACCCAAGGGGGTAATGAAAAACTGTTTTTT CASSSPGTQGGNEKLFF
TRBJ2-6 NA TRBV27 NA TGTGCCAGCACCCTCAATGTAGGGGCCAACGTCCTGACTTTC CASTLNVGANVLTF
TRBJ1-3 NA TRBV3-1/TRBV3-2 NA TGTGCCAGCAGCCAATTTCAGCTTAACTCTGGAAACACCATATATTTT CASSQFQLNSGNTIYF
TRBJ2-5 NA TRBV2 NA TGTGCCAGCAAAGAACGGGAGTCGAAAGAGACCCAGTACTTC CASKERESKETQYF
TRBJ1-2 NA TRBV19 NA TGTGCCAGTAAGGCCGGAGGAGGGCGGGCTAACTATGGCTACACCTTC CASKAGGGRANYGYTF
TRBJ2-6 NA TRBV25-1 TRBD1 TGTGCCAGCAGTGCCCCGGACAGGGAAGACTCTGGGGCCAACGTCCTGACTTTC CASSAPDREDSGANVLTF
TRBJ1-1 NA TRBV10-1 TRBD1 TGCGCCAGCATCAAACGTCCGAGGGACAGGTACACTGAAGCTTTCTTT CASIKRPRDRYTEAFF
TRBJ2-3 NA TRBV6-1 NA TGTGCCAGCAGTGCCCTGGGGGGGCTGGGCACAGATACGCAGTATTTT CASSALGGLGTDTQYF
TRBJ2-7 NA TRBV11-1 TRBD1 TGTGCCAGCAGCTTAATGGCCGGACAGGAGCCCTCGGAGCAGTACTTC CASSLMAGQEPSEQYF
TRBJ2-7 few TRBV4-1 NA TGCGCCAGCAGCCAAGGTTTCTCCTACGAGCAGTACTTC CASSQGFSYEQYF
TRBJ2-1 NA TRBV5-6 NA TGTGCCAGCAGCCCCGTAACAGGAGGCGATGAGCAGTTCTTC CASSPVTGGDEQFF
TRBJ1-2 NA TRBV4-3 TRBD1 TGCGCCAGCAGCCACTACAGGGGGCATGATGGCTACACCTTC CASSHYRGHDGYTF
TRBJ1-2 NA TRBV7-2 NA TGTGCCAGCAGCTTAGGGAGAAACTATGGCTACACCTTC CASSLGRNYGYTF
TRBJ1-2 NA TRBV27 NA TGTGCCAGCAGGGGAAGGGGCCTTAACTATGGCTACACCTTC CASRGRGLNYGYTF
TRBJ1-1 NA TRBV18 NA TGTGCCACCTGGGTGGAGGAAAACACTGAAGCTTTCTTT CATWVEENTEAFF
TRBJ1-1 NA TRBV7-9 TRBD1 TGTGCCAGCAGGCCATTCTTTGGGGACAGGCCCACTGAAGCTTTCTTT CASRPFFGDRPTEAFF
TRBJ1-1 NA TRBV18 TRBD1 TGTGCCAGCTCACCTTTGGGACAGAGCACTGAAGCTTTCTTT CASSPLGQSTEAFF
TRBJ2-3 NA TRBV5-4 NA TGTGCCAGCAGCTTGGAAGGGAGAAAGGGGAGAGATACGCAGTATTTT CASSLEGRKGRDTQYF
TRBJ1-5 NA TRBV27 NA TGTGCCAGCAGGACCGCGGGACGCTATCAGCCCCAGCATTTT CASRTAGRYQPQHF
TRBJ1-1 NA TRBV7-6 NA TGTGCCAGCAGCTCACAACCAGGTGAAGCTTTCTTT CASSSQPGEAFF
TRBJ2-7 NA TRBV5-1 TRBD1 TGCGCCAGCAGCGTCTCATCCGGGACAGGGGGCTACGAGCAGTACTTC CASSVSSGTGGYEQYF
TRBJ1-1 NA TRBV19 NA TGTGCCAGTAGTTCCACAGGGCCTGAAGCTTTCTTT CASSSTGPEAFF
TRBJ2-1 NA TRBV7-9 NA TGTGCCAGCAGCTTAGAACCTTGGGGTGAGCAGTTCTTC CASSLEPWGEQFF
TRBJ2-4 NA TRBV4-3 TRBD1 TGCGCCAGCAGCCAAGAACAGGGGCCCATTCAGTACTTC CASSQEQGPIQYF
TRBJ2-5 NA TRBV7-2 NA TGTGCCAGCAGCCTTGGTTGGGGGACGACCCAAGAGACCCAGTACTTC CASSLGWGTTQETQYF
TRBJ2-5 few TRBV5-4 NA TGTGCCAGCAGCTCACCCGGAGAGACCCAGTACTTC CASSSPGETQYF